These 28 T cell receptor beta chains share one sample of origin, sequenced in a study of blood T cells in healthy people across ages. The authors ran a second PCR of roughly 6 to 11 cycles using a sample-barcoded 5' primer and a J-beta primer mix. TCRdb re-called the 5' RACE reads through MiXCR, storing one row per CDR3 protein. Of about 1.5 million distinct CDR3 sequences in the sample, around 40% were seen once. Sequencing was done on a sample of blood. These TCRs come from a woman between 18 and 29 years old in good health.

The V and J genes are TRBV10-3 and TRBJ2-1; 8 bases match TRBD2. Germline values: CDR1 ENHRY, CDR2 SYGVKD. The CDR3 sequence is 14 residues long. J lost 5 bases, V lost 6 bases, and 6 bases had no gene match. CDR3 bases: TGTGCCATCAGGGGGCGGGAGGAGCACAATGAGCAGTTCTTC. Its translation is CAIRGREEHNEQFF.

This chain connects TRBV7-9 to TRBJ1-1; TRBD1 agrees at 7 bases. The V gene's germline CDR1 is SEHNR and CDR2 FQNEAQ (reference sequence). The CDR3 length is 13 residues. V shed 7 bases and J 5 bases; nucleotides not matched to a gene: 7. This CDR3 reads CASTRQGWTEAFF. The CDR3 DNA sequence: TGTGCCAGCACCAGACAGGGTTGGACTGAAGCTTTCTTT.

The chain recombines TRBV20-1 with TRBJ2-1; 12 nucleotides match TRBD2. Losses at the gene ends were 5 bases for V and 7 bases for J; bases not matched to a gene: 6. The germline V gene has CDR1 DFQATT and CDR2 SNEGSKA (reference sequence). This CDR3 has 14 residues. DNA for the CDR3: TGCAGTGCTCCCCGGACTAGCGGGGTTAATGAGCAGTTCTTC. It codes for CSAPRTSGVNEQFF.

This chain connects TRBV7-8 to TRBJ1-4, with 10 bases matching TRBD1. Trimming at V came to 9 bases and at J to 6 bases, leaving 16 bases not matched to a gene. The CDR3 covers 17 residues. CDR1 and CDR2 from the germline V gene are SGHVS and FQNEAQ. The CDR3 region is CASRRDRGRTGDEKLFF. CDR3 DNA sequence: TGTGCCAGTCGCCGGGACAGGGGCAGGACAGGGGATGAAAAACTGTTTTTT.

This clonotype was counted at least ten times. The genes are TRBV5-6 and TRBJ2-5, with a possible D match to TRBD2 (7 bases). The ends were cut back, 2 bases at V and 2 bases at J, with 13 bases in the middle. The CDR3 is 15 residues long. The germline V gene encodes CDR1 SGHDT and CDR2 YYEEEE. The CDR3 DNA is TGTGCCAGCAGCTTTGGGGGGGGGCAGCAAGAGACCCAGTACTTC. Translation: CASSFGGGQQETQYF.

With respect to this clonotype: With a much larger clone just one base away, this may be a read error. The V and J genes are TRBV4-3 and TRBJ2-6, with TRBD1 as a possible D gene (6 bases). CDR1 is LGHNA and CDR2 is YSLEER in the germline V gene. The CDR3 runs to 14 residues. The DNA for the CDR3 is TGCGCCGGCAGCCAAGAGGGGGAGGCCAACGTCCTGACTTTC. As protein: CAGSQEGEANVLTF.

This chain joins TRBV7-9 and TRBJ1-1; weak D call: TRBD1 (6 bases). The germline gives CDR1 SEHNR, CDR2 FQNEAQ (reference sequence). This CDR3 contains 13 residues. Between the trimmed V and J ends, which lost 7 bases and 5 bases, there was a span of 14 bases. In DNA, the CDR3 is TGTGCCAGCACCCCACAGGGTCTAACTGAAGCTTTCTTT. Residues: CASTPQGLTEAFF.

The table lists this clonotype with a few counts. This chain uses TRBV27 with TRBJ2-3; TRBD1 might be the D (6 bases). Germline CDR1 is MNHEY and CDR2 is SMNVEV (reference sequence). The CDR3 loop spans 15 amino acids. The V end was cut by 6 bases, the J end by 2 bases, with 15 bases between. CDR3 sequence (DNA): TGTGCCAGCAGCCAACACCGGGACACCACAGATACGCAGTATTTT. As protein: CASSQHRDTTDTQYF.

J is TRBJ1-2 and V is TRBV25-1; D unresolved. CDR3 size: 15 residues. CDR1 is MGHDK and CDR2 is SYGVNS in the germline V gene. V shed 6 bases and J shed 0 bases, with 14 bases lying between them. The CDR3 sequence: CASRDDDFSNYGYTF. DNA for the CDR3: TGTGCCAGCAGGGATGACGACTTTTCTAACTATGGCTACACCTTC.

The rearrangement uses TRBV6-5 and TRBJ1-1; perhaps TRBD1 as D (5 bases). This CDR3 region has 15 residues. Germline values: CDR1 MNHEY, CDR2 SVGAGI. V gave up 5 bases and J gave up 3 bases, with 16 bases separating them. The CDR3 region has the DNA TGTGCCAGCAGTCATGGGACCCGGGGAGACACTGAAGCTTTCTTT. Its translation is CASSHGTRGDTEAFF.

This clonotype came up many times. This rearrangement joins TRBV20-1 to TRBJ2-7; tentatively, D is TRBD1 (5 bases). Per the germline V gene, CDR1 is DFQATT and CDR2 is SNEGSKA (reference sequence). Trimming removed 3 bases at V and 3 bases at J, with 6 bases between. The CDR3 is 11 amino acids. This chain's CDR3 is CSARDNYEQYF. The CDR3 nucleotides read TGCAGTGCTAGGGACAACTACGAGCAGTACTTC.

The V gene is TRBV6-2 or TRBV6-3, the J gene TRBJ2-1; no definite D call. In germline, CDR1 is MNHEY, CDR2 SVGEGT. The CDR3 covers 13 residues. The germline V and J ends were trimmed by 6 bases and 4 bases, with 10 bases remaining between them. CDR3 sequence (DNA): TGTGCCAGCAGCCCCTCTATTTACAATGAGCAGTTCTTC. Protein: CASSPSIYNEQFF.

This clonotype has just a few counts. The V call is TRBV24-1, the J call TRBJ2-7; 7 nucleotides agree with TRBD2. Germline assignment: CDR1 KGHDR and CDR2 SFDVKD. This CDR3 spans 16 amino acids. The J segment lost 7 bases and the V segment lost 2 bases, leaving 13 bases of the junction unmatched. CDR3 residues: CATSDYEGRAYNEQYF. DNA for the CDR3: TGTGCCACCAGTGATTACGAGGGGAGGGCTTACAATGAGCAGTACTTC.

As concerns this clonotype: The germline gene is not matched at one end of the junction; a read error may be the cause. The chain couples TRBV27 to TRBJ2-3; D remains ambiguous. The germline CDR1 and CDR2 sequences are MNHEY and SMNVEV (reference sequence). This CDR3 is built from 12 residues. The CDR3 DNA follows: TGTGTCAGCAGTTTAAGTGGGGATACGCAGTATTTT. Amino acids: CVSSLSGDTQYF.

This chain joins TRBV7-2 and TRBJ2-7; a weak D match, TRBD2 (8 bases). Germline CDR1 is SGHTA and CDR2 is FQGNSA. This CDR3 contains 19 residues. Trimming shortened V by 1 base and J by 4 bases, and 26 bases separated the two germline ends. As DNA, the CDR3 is TGTGCCAGCAGCTTAGAAGGGGGCCTTCGTATAGCGGGACTGTACGAGCAGTACTTC. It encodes CASSLEGGLRIAGLYEQYF. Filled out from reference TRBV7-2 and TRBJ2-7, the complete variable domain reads GAGVSQSPSNKVTEKGKDVELRCDPISGHTALYWYRQSLGQGLEFLIYFQGNSAPDKSGLPSDRFSAERTGGSVSTLTIQRTQQEDSAVYLCASSLEGGLRIAGLYEQYFGPGTRLTVT.

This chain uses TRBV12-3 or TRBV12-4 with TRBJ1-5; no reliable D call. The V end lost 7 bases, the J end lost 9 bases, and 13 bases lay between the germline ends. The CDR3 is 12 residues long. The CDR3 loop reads CASTMVEGPQHF. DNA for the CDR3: TGTGCCAGCACCATGGTTGAAGGGCCCCAGCATTTT.

CDR3 sequence (DNA): TGTGCCAGCAGTCCACGCCCCAAGAACACTGAAGCTTTCTTT. Amino acid sequence: CASSPRPKNTEAFF. The chain recombines TRBV12-3 or TRBV12-4 with TRBJ1-1; D is undetermined. The CDR3 extends over 14 amino acids. The V end was cut by 5 bases, the J end by 1 base, with 11 bases between.

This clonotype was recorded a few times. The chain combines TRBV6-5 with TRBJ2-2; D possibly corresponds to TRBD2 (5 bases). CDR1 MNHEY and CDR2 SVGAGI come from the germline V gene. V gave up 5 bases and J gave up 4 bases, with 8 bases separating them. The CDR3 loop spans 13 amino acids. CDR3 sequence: CASSPTSTGELFF. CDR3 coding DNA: TGTGCCAGCAGTCCAACTAGCACCGGGGAGCTGTTTTTT.

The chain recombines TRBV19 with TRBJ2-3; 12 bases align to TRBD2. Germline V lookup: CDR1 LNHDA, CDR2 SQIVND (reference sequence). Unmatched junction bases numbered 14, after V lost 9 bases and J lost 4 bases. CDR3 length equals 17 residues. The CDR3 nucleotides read TGTGCCAGCAGACTAGCGGGGGATCCCACGGGCGCAGATACGCAGTATTTT. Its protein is CASRLAGDPTGADTQYF. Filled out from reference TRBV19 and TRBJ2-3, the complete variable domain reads DGGITQSPKYLFRKEGQNVTLSCEQNLNHDAMYWYRQDPGQGLRLIYYSQIVNDFQKGDIAEGYSVSREKKESFPLTVTSAQKNPTAFYLCASRLAGDPTGADTQYFGPGTRLTVL.

In nucleotides, the CDR3 is TGTGCCAGCAGTTCAGGGGGACACTTGATGGCTGAAGCTTTCTTT. Translated, it gives CASSSGGHLMAEAFF. V gene TRBV27 combines with J gene TRBJ1-1, with 7 bases lining up with TRBD1. V shed 4 bases and J 6 bases; nucleotides not matched to a gene: 11. Looked up from germline, CDR1 is MNHEY and CDR2 is SMNVEV (reference sequence). This CDR3 spans 15 amino acids.

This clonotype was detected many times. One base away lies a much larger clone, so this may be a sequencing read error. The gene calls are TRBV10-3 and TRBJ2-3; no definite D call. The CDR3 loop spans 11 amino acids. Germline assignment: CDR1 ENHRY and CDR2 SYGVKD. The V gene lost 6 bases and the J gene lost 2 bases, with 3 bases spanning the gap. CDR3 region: CAISFTDTQYF. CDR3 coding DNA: TGTGCCATCAGCTTCACAGATACGCAGTATTTT.

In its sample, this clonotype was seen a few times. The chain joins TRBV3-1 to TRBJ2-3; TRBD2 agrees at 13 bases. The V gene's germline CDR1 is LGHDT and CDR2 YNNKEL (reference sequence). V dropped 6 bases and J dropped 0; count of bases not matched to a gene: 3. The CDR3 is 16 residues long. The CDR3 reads CASRSTSGGSTDTQYF. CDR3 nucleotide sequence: TGTGCCAGCAGATCGACTAGCGGGGGGAGCACAGATACGCAGTATTTT.

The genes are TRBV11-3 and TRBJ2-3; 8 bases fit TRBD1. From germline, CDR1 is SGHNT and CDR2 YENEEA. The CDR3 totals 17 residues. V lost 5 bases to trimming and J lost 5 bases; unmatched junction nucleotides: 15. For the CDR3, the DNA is TGTGCCAGCAGCCCCGGGGACAGGATGGGCGAGGGAGATACGCAGTATTTT. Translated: CASSPGDRMGEGDTQYF.

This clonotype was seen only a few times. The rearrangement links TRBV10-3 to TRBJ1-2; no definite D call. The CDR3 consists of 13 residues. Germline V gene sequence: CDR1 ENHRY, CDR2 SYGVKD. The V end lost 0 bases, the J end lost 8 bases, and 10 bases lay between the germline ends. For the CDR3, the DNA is TGTGCCATCAGTGAGTCGACCGGACTCGGCTACACCTTC. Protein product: CAISESTGLGYTF.

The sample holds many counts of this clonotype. The CDR3 protein is CASKRFRGPEAFF. In nucleotides, the CDR3 is TGTGCCAGCAAGAGATTCAGGGGGCCTGAAGCTTTCTTT. The chain uses TRBV6-2 or TRBV6-3 and TRBJ1-1; 8 nucleotides match TRBD1. V was pared by 7 bases and J by 6 bases, with 7 bases of the junction left unmatched. Germline V gene data show CDR1 as MNHEY and CDR2 as SVGEGT. This CDR3 region has 13 residues.

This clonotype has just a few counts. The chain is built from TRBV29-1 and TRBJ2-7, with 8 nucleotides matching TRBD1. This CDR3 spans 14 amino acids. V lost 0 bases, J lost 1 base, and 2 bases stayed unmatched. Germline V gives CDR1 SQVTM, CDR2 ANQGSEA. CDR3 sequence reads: CSVEDRQGSYEQYF. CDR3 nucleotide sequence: TGCAGCGTTGAAGATCGACAGGGGTCCTACGAGCAGTACTTC.

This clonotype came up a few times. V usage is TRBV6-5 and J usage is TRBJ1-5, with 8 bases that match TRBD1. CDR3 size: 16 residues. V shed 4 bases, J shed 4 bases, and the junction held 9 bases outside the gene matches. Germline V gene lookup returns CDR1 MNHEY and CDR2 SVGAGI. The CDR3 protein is CASSLTWDRSNQPQHF. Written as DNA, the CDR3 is TGTGCCAGCAGTTTAACCTGGGACAGGTCTAATCAGCCCCAGCATTTT.

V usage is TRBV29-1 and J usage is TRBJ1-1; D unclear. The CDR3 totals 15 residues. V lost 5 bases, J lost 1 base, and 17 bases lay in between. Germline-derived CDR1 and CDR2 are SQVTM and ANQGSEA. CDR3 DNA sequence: TGCAGCGTTTCCGGAAGGCTCAACCAGAACACTGAAGCTTTCTTT. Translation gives CSVSGRLNQNTEAFF.